This TCR beta chain appears in the sequencing data of a study of T-cell memory formation after mild COVID-19. General study findings and limits: The study found contracting CD4+ clones mainly in CM and EM and contracting CD8+ clones in EMRA.

The CDR3 length is 16 residues. V lost 5 bases and J lost 4, with 18 bases in between. TCRdb fed the 5' RACE reads into MiXCR, producing one record per CDR3 protein. The table includes about 4,800 distinct CDR3 sequences, roughly a quarter detected once. By share, this clonotype ranks as medium-sized (0.01 to 0.1%). Its target is not known. Sequencing was performed on PBMCs or a T cell subset sorted from them (not recorded which). This clonotype was obtained from an adult who had mild COVID-19 (a few samples of this study predate the infection). Cell type and time point are not known. The chain couples TRBV12-3 or TRBV12-4 to TRBJ1-5; D might be TRBD1 (6 bases). CDR3 DNA: TGTGCCAGCAGTCCGGCCGAGGGGGTTCGGAATCAGCCCCAGCATTTT. This sequence encodes CASSPAEGVRNQPQHF.